This T cell receptor (beta chain) emerged from a study of blood T cell repertoires in COVID-19 (dated by TCRdb to about 2020). For the wider study: Samples covering the acute and convalescent phases of COVID-19 were provided by collaborators in the United States, Italy and Spain. HLA class I and class II types, where available, came from metadata supplied by the sample provider rather than from assay-based typing. Subjects who had been exposed to COVID-19, were actively infected with it, or had recovered from it provided the deeply sampled blood TCRbeta repertoires that made up the dataset. The sample metadata nearly always contained a de-identified subject ID, COVID-19 status, age in years and sex. The samples were drawn from two sources: the first 160 participants of the ongoing ImmuneRACE study, and fewer than 1,500 subjects contributed by 6 global collaborators. The repertoires were released in a freely available public database intended as a resource for research on the immune response to SARS-CoV-2. The prospective study material was composed of cDNA or gDNA derived from T cells, B-cell-depleted T cells, or PBMCs.

As to this clone: It has no known antigen specificity. There are no base qualities to consult, and no much larger clone falls within one base.

Overall study outcomes, separate from this receptor: The amount of clinical and demographic metadata varied by source and participant and was provided uncurated.

The immunoSEQ Assay, a bias-controlled multiplex PCR, was used to amplify TCRbeta CDR3 regions from genomic DNA. Regarding the original processing steps: The number of nucleated cells in each sample was estimated by amplification of reference gene primers within the assay. To quantify the absolute abundance of each unique TCRbeta CDR3 rearrangement, sequence reads were collapsed and filtered. Productive Simpson clonality was computed per sample as the square root of Simpson's diversity index over productive rearrangements. This immuneACCESS table, as held by TCRdb, lists in-frame sequences with V and J called but not all clones. Of the missing ones, under half trace to an unresolved V gene in checked studies; the others have no known cause. V and J calls and clone size come straight from that table; D and trimming were deduced from the DNA. The sample table lists some 200,000 clones, roughly nine tenths of them with a count of one. Of the sample, 3.5% falls within the top ten clones.

Enrolling through a virtual design, the prospective study's participants ranged in age from roughly 18 to 100 years and lived across some 23 United States geographic areas. In the prospective study, cohorts were assigned on the basis of participant-reported clinical history obtained from a screening survey and a study questionnaire. In the prospective study, mobile phlebotomists collected whole blood, serum and a nasopharyngeal or oropharyngeal swab from each participant. Participants in the prospective study had the option to provide additional blood draws and questionnaires over an approximately 2-month period. Blood samples from the prospective study were shipped frozen or at room temperature prior to DNA extraction. The CDR3 numbers 15 residues from cysteine through phenylalanine. Just the 45-base CDR3 DNA is kept, in frame starting at base 1. Reading the germline V gene gives CDR1 MNHEY and CDR2 SVGAGI. For this chain, trimming is 6 bases at the V end and 5 bases at the J end, and the number of junction bases without a gene match is 5.

The V gene is TRBV6-5 and the J gene is TRBJ2-1; 12 middle bases align to TRBD2. The specimen sequenced was PBMCs or T cells enriched from blood (not recorded which). The TCR comes from a woman aged 18 to 35 in a cohort exposed to, infected with or recovered from COVID-19 (not recorded which). The DNA sequence is TGTGCCAGCAGACCGGGACTAGCGGGTAACAATGAGCAGTTCTTC. It specifies CASRPGLAGNNEQFF.